This TCR beta chain came from a study of CD8 T cells in Susac syndrome. The authors sequenced TCR beta from blood CD8+ and CD4+ T cells. Through negative isolation, CD4+ and CD8+ T cells were obtained, while TEMRA cells were enriched using FACS. Findings and limits, study-wide: The authors acknowledged that the study's TCR sequencing and HLA analysis involved relatively few individuals.

As concerns this clonotype: Its antigen is still unknown.

With random hexamers, about 0.45 to 1 ug RNA was reverse transcribed. With immunoSEQ multiplex PCR, TCR beta CDR3 was amplified across 54 Vbeta and 13 Jbeta. TCRdb recomputed calls from the immunoSEQ multiplex PCR reads with MiXCR, one row per CDR3 protein. The data show roughly 200,000 distinct CDR3 sequences, with about 95% seen just once and 0.082% held by the top ten. CDR1 and CDR2 (germline): MRHNA, SNTAGT. With 8 bases clipped from V and 6 bases from J, the junction kept 4 bases outside the gene matches. The CDR3 runs 12 residues. The source is a human donor with multiple sclerosis. The chain has TRBV6-4 and TRBJ2-1, with 7 bases fitting TRBD2. Source material: CD4+ T cells from PBMCs. CDR3 residues: CASGGGGNEQFF. Here the CDR3 DNA reads TGTGCCAGCGGAGGCGGGGGCAATGAGCAGTTCTTC.